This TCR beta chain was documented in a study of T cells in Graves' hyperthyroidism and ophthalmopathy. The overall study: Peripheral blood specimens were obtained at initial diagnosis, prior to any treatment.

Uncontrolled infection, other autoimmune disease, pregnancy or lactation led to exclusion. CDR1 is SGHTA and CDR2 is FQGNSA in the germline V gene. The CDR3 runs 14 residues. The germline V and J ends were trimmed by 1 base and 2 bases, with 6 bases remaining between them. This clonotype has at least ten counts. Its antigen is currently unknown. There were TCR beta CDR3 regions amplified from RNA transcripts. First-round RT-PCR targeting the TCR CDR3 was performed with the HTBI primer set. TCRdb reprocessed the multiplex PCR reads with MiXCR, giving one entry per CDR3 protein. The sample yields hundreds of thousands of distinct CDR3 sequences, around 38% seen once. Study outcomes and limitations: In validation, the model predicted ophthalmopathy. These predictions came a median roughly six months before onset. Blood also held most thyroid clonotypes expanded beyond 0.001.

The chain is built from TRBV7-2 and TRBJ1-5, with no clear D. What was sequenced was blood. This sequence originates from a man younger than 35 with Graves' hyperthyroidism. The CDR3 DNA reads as TGTGCCAGCAGCTTAGAAAGCGGCAATCAGCCCCAGCATTTT. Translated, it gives CASSLESGNQPQHF.